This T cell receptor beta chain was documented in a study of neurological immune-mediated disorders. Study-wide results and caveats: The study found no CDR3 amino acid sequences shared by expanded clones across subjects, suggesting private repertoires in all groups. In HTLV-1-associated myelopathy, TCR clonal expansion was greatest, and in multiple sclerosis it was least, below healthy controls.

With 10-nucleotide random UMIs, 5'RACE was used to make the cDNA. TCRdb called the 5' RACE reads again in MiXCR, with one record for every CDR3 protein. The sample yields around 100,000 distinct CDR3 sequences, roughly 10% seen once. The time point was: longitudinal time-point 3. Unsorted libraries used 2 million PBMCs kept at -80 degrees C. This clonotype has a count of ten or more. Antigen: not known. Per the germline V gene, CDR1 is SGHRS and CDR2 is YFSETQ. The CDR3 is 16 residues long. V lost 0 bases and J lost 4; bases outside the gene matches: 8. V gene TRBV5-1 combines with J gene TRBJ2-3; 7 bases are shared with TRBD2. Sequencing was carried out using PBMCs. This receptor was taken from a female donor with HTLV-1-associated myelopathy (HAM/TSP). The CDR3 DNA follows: TGCGCCAGCAGCTTGGGAATGGCGGGGGAATCAGATACGCAGTATTTT. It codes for CASSLGMAGESDTQYF. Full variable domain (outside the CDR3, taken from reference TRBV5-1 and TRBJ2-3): KAGVTQTPRYLIKTRGQQVTLSCSPISGHRSVSWYQQTPGQGLQFLFEYFSETQRNKGNFPGRFSGRQFSNSRSEMNVSTLELGDSALYLCASSLGMAGESDTQYFGPGTRLTVL.